A single T cell receptor (beta chain) is shown here with its context. Its antigen is not identified. On sorted subsets, replicate PCRs used 200 to 250 ng DNA, or tens of thousands of T cell genomes. Produced via immunoSEQ multiplex PCR; TCRdb's table is partial and in-frame only. This sample has roughly 2,300,000 clones, with approximately 90% found just once. This specimen belongs to a study of shared clonotypes between healthy human individuals. Study conclusions and caveats: For naive CD4 cells, around 5.1% of clonotypes were shared across a few donors. Few donors restricted represented genetic and exposure-history diversity.

CDR1 and CDR2 (germline): MNHNY, SVGAGI (reference sequence). V was clipped by 2 bases and J by 2 bases, with 7 bases between them. The CDR3 spans 13 residues. What was sequenced was naive CD4+ T cells from PBMCs. Subset reported: CD45RA+ positively selected. The sequence was collected from a young man in good health. Some clones in this sample may be carry-over from other donors' samples. The V gene is TRBV6-6, the J gene TRBJ2-7; D is unclear. Written as DNA, the CDR3 is TGTGCCAGCAGTTACGACCGGACCTACGAGCAGTACTTC. It yields the protein CASSYDRTYEQYF.